The sequence of this T cell receptor (beta chain) was determined in a study of T cells in Graves' hyperthyroidism and ophthalmopathy. This clonotype was seen ten or more times. The CDR3 regions of TCR beta were amplified from RNA transcripts. A first-round RT-PCR of the TCR CDR3 used the HTBI primer set. TCRdb re-derived calls from the multiplex PCR reads in MiXCR, one entry per CDR3 protein. The data hold roughly 170,000 distinct CDR3 sequences, with over 7.5% observed a single time. Patients were aged 18 to 65, had disease duration under 2 months, and had newly diagnosed hyperthyroidism. Uncontrolled infection, other autoimmune disease, pregnancy and lactation each barred patients from inclusion. It was at first hyperthyroidism diagnosis, before any ophthalmopathy symptoms, that the blood sample was taken. The PBMCs had their origin in 10 ml of fresh peripheral blood. Specimen: blood. The sequence derives from a woman between 18 and 29 years old with Graves' hyperthyroidism that later progressed to Graves' ophthalmopathy.

CDR3 DNA sequence: TGTGCCAGCAGCTCCAAATACAATGAGCAGTTCTTC. Translated: CASSSKYNEQFF. J is TRBJ2-1 and V is TRBV7-3; D gene unclear. With 4 bases removed from V and 4 bases from J, the gap between germline ends came to 5 bases. From germline, CDR1 is SGHTA and CDR2 FQGTGA. The CDR3 contains 12 residues.